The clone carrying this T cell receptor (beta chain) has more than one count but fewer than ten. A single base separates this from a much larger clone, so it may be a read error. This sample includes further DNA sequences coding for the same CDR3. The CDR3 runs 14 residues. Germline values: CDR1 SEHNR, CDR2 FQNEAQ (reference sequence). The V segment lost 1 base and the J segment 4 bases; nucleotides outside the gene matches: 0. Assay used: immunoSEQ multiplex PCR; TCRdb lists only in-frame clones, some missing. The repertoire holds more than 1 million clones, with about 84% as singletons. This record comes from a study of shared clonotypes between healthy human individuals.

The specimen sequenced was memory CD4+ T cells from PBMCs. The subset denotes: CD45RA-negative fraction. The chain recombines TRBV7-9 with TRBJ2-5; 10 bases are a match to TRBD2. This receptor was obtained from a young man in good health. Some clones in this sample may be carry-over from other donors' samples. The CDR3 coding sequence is TGTGCCAGCAGCTTAGGACTAGCGGGAGAGACCCAGTACTTC. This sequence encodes CASSLGLAGETQYF.